This T cell receptor beta chain was retrieved from a study of cytomegalovirus exposure and HLA in healthy donors. Study details: Around 85 million unique TCR sequences came from HLA-typed donors in an early release. Regarding the study as a whole: In a later analysis, specific HLA alleles were associated with around 17,000 TCR beta sequences at a 0.05 false discovery rate.

The PCR contained 60 Vbeta and 13 Jbeta primers. Here immunoSEQ multiplex PCR was the method, and the copy in TCRdb shows in-frame clones only, minus some. The sample shows tens of thousands of clones, roughly 70% of them seen only once. With respect to this clone: The antigen is not known.

J lost 6 bases, V lost 4 bases, and 8 bases had no gene match. The germline gives CDR1 SGHRS, CDR2 YFSETQ. The CDR3 totals 14 residues. The specimen was PBMCs. This receptor was obtained from a man aged 40-55 years in good health and CMV-seropositive. The chain couples TRBV5-1 to TRBJ2-3, with TRBD2 matching 7 bases. CDR3 loop: CASSGGVLGDTQYF. The CDR3 DNA follows: TGCGCCAGCAGCGGGGGGGTCTTAGGGGATACGCAGTATTTT.